Below are 21 T cell receptor beta chains sequenced from a single sample in a study of T cell responses to AZD1222 COVID-19 vaccine. Sequenced by immunoSEQ multiplex PCR; TCRdb stores in-frame clones only, minus some. Of more than 150,000 clones listed, 90% are singletons. Specimen: peripheral blood, collected on day 0 of AZD1222 vaccination. These receptors originate from an adult in good health.

CDR3: CASSLGQGLNYGYTF. The CDR3 DNA follows: TGCGCCAGCAGCTTGGGGCAGGGGTTAAACTATGGCTACACCTTC. The chain is built from TRBV5-1 and TRBJ1-2; D might be TRBD1 (6 bases). CDR1 SGHRS and CDR2 YFSETQ come from the germline V gene. V lost 0 bases to trimming and J lost 2 bases, with 11 bases between them. The CDR3 is made up of 15 amino acids. Together with reference TRBV5-1 and TRBJ1-2, the CDR3 gives the full variable domain: KAGVTQTPRYLIKTRGQQVTLSCSPISGHRSVSWYQQTPGQGLQFLFEYFSETQRNKGNFPGRFSGRQFSNSRSEMNVSTLELGDSALYLCASSLGQGLNYGYTFGSGTRLTVV.

This clone has more than one count but fewer than ten. The CDR3 protein is CASSLVGTGEAYEQYF. As DNA, the CDR3 is TGTGCCAGCAGCTTAGTAGGGACAGGGGAGGCCTACGAGCAGTACTTC. The chain has TRBV7-9 and TRBJ2-7; 10 bases are shared with TRBD1. The V segment lost 1 base and the J segment 2 bases; nucleotides outside the gene matches: 5. Germline loops: CDR1 SEHNR, CDR2 FQNEAQ (reference sequence). The CDR3 extends over 16 amino acids.

The genes are TRBV5-5 and TRBJ2-7, with 12 bases identical to TRBD2. Trimming cost V 4 bases and J 2 bases; bases outside gene matches: 10. CDR1 is SGHKS and CDR2 is YYEKEE in the germline V gene (reference sequence). This CDR3 has 17 residues. The CDR3 protein is CASSRSGLAGSAYEQYF. The CDR3 DNA reads as TGTGCCAGCAGCCGTTCGGGACTAGCGGGTTCAGCCTACGAGCAGTACTTC. Combining the CDR3 with reference TRBV5-5 and TRBJ2-7 gives the whole variable domain DAGVTQSPTHLIKTRGQQVTLRCSPISGHKSVSWYQQVLGQGPQFIFQYYEKEERGRGNFPDRFSARQFPNYSSELNVNALLLGDSALYLCASSRSGLAGSAYEQYFGPGTRLTVT.

This clone appeared once. The chain uses TRBV5-1 and TRBJ2-3; 13 nucleotides line up with TRBD2. The CDR3 spans 19 residues. Germline V lookup: CDR1 SGHRS, CDR2 YFSETQ. The J segment lost 1 base and the V segment lost 4 bases, leaving 12 bases of the junction unmatched. CDR3 region: CASSTGTSGVGSGTDTQYF. The CDR3 nucleotides are TGCGCCAGCAGCACCGGGACTAGCGGGGTCGGGTCCGGCACAGATACGCAGTATTTT.

The rearrangement joins TRBV10-3 to TRBJ2-2; TRBD2 might be the D (6 bases). Trimming shortened V by 6 bases and J by 1 base, and 15 bases separated the two germline ends. CDR3 size: 16 residues. CDR1 ENHRY and CDR2 SYGVKD come from the germline V gene. CDR3 in amino acids: CAIRPLVGGNTGELFF. In nucleotides, the CDR3 is TGTGCCATCAGACCTTTAGTGGGGGGGAACACCGGGGAGCTGTTTTTT.

CDR3 sequence: CASSPRDGTNEKLFF. The DNA of the CDR3 is TGTGCCAGCTCACCACGGGACGGAACTAATGAAAAACTGTTTTTT. This chain uses TRBV18 with TRBJ1-4; a weak D match, TRBD1 (5 bases). The germline gives CDR1 KGHSH, CDR2 LQKENI. The CDR3 runs 15 residues. The V and J ends lost 1 base and 1 base respectively, with 7 bases between them.

This clone appeared a single time. The chain combines TRBV28 with TRBJ1-4; the match to TRBD1 covers 9 bases. V lost 5 bases to trimming and J lost 5 bases; unmatched junction nucleotides: 9. The germline gives CDR1 MDHEN, CDR2 SYDVKM. The CDR3 sequence is 16 residues long. DNA for the CDR3: TGTGCCAGCAGTCTCCTACAGGGGGCGGGGAATGAAAAACTGTTTTTT. This sequence encodes CASSLLQGAGNEKLFF.

The count of this clone is one. The genes are TRBV18 and TRBJ2-7; no clear D gene. Germline CDR1 and CDR2: KGHSH and LQKENI. Between the trimmed V and J ends, which lost 2 bases and 2 bases, there was a span of 7 bases. The CDR3 runs 13 residues. The CDR3 nucleotides are TGTGCCAGCTCACCAGGGGATACCTACGAGCAGTACTTC. This codes for CASSPGDTYEQYF.

The V gene is TRBV6-5, the J gene TRBJ1-2; 8 bases line up with TRBD1. Trimming at V came to 7 bases and at J to 7 bases, leaving 11 bases not matched to a gene. Germline V gene sequence: CDR1 MNHEY, CDR2 SVGAGI. The CDR3 is 14 amino acids. The CDR3 loop is CASNPGQASRGYTF. The CDR3 DNA reads TGTGCCAGCAACCCGGGACAGGCCTCCCGTGGCTACACCTTC.

The chain employs TRBV5-4 and TRBJ1-4; D gene ambiguous. This CDR3 spans 14 amino acids. The V gene's germline CDR1 is SGHNT and CDR2 YYREEE (reference sequence). V was pared by 4 bases and J by 2 bases, with 9 bases between. This CDR3 is CASSMSKTNEKLFF. The CDR3 nucleotides read TGTGCCAGCAGCATGTCCAAGACTAATGAAAAACTGTTTTTT.

The chain uses TRBV7-9 and TRBJ1-2; perhaps TRBD1 as D (5 bases). V gave up 1 base and J gave up 10 bases, with 13 bases separating them. The CDR3 runs to 13 residues. Looked up from germline, CDR1 is SEHNR and CDR2 is FQNEAQ (reference sequence). CDR3 sequence (DNA): TGTGCCAGCAGCTTAGGGGACCGCCCGGACTACACCTTC. This translates into CASSLGDRPDYTF.

This chain uses TRBV28 with TRBJ1-3, with TRBD1 matching 8 bases. V shed 4 bases and J 4 bases; nucleotides not matched to a gene: 6. The CDR3 has 15 residues. The germline CDR1 and CDR2 sequences are MDHEN and SYDVKM. The CDR3 loop is CASSSRTGRGNTIYF. In nucleotides, the CDR3 is TGTGCCAGCAGTTCAAGGACAGGGAGAGGAAACACCATATATTTT.

The V call is TRBV7-6, the J call TRBJ1-5, with D possibly TRBD1 on 5 matching bases. The CDR3 totals 16 residues. Germline V lookup: CDR1 SGHVS, CDR2 FNYEAQ. Trimming pared 1 base from V and 0 bases from J, leaving 10 bases between. The CDR3 nucleotides are TGTGCCAGCAGCTTAGAGGGACGCCATAGCAATCAGCCCCAGCATTTT. This encodes CASSLEGRHSNQPQHF. Supplemented by reference TRBV7-6 and TRBJ1-5, the full variable domain reads GAGVSQSPRYKVTKRGQDVALRCDPISGHVSLYWYRQALGQGPEFLTYFNYEAQQDKSGLPNDRFSAERPEGSISTLTIQRTEQRDSAMYRCASSLEGRHSNQPQHFGDGTRLSIL.

This clone was seen just once. The CDR3 is CASSLDRSSEKLFF. The CDR3 DNA follows: TGTGCCAGCAGCTTAGACAGGTCATCCGAAAAACTGTTTTTT. This chain connects TRBV7-9 to TRBJ1-4; D possibly corresponds to TRBD1 (5 bases). CDR3 length: 14 residues. With 1 base removed from V and 8 bases from J, the gap between germline ends came to 11 bases. CDR1 and CDR2 (germline): SEHNR, FQNEAQ (reference sequence).

This chain links TRBV28 with TRBJ2-3, with TRBD1 identical over 7 bases. Germline assignment: CDR1 MDHEN and CDR2 SYDVKM. The CDR3 loop spans 15 amino acids. Germline trimming cut 4 bases from V and 2 bases from J; bases unmatched to any gene: 6. The CDR3 loop is CASSSPGQHTDTQYF. As DNA, the CDR3 is TGTGCCAGCAGTTCCCCGGGACAGCACACAGATACGCAGTATTTT.

V is TRBV11-2 and J is TRBJ1-6; 7 bases line up with TRBD1. Looked up from germline, CDR1 is SGHAT and CDR2 is FQNNGV. CDR3 length: 15 amino acids. J gave up 6 bases and V 1 base, and 3 bases lay outside the gene matches. Here the CDR3 reads CASSLGGGSNSPLHF. The DNA for the CDR3 is TGTGCCAGCAGCTTAGGAGGGGGCAGTAATTCACCCCTCCACTTT.

J is TRBJ2-1 and V is TRBV2; the match to TRBD1 covers 7 bases. This CDR3 is 14 amino acids long. CDR1 and CDR2 from the germline V gene are SNHLY and FYNNEI. Trimming took 3 bases from V and 6 from J; bases not matched to a gene: 5. The CDR3 DNA is TGTGCCAGCAGTGATCTGACAGGGAGCAATGAGCAGTTCTTC. Amino acids: CASSDLTGSNEQFF.

The chain links TRBV5-1 to TRBJ2-1, with 8 positions matching TRBD2. Germline CDR1 SGHRS, CDR2 YFSETQ. With 3 bases clipped from V and 5 bases from J, the junction kept 7 bases outside the gene matches. The CDR3 runs to 15 residues. The DNA for the CDR3 is TGCGCCAGCAGCTCATTAGCGGGATTGGACAATGAGCAGTTCTTC. Translating it yields CASSSLAGLDNEQFF.

This chain joins TRBV5-4 and TRBJ2-1, with D possibly being TRBD2 (5 bases). The germline V gene encodes CDR1 SGHNT and CDR2 YYREEE (reference sequence). V shed 4 bases and J shed 0 bases, with 11 bases lying between them. The CDR3 is 15 residues long. CDR3: CASSLDSSSYNEQFF. The CDR3 DNA follows: TGTGCCAGCAGCCTGGACTCGAGCTCCTACAATGAGCAGTTCTTC.

This sequence joins TRBV5-1 and TRBJ2-2, with D possibly TRBD1 on 5 matching bases. This CDR3 has 14 residues. V was pared by 0 bases and J by 6 bases, with 9 bases between. Per germline, CDR1 SGHRS and CDR2 YFSETQ. Here the CDR3 reads CASSLVWGPGELFF. CDR3 in DNA: TGCGCCAGCAGCTTGGTTTGGGGCCCCGGGGAGCTGTTTTTT.

The table lists this clone with a count of one. The J gene is TRBJ2-1, the V gene TRBV7-2, with D tentatively TRBD1 or TRBD2 (5 bases each). The CDR3 length is 15 residues. Germline CDR1 is SGHTA and CDR2 is FQGNSA. The V and J ends lost 6 bases and 7 bases respectively, with 19 bases between them. The CDR3 loop is CASRLTGTAANEQFF. The CDR3, as DNA: TGTGCCAGCAGGTTAACCGGGACCGCGGCGAATGAGCAGTTCTTC.